Shown below are 15 T cell receptor beta chains from a single sample sequenced in a study of T cell responses to AZD1222 COVID-19 vaccine. Method: immunoSEQ multiplex PCR; TCRdb's copy keeps in-frame clones and lacks some. The sample records 110,000 to 150,000 clones, 80% to 90% being singletons. Sequences were derived from peripheral blood, sampled on day 0 of AZD1222 vaccination. All receptors come from an adult in good health.

This chain uses TRBV6-2 or TRBV6-3 with TRBJ2-1; 9 positions match TRBD2. Germline-derived CDR1 and CDR2 are MNHEY and SVGEGT. Trimming at V came to 2 bases and at J to 3 bases, leaving 11 bases not matched to a gene. The CDR3 spans 18 residues. CDR3 bases: TGTGCCAGCAGTTACCCAGCGGGAGGCCATCGTCTCTACAATGAGCAGTTCTTC. Protein product: CASSYPAGGHRLYNEQFF.

This clone has only one observation. The chain uses TRBV4-3 and TRBJ1-1, with D unresolved. V shed 6 bases and J shed 2 bases, with 4 bases lying between them. The CDR3 runs 11 residues. Germline lookup yields CDR1 LGHNA and CDR2 YSLEER. The CDR3 sequence is CASRSNTEAFF. CDR3 in DNA: TGCGCCAGCAGGTCAAACACTGAAGCTTTCTTT.

The chain has TRBV29-1 and TRBJ2-1; no clear D. This CDR3 comprises 13 residues. Germline values: CDR1 SQVTM, CDR2 ANQGSEA. The V end lost 4 bases, the J end lost 7 bases, and 14 bases lay between the germline ends. The CDR3 nucleotides are TGCAGCGTTGGTTCCTACTCTACTAATGAGCAGTTCTTC. This codes for CSVGSYSTNEQFF.

The rearrangement uses TRBV7-2 and TRBJ2-7, with D hard to call. From germline, CDR1 is SGHTA and CDR2 FQGNSA. The CDR3 covers 13 residues. Trimming removed 1 base from V and 2 bases from J, with 6 bases in between. CDR3 in amino acids: CASSLGITYEQYF. DNA for the CDR3: TGTGCCAGCAGCTTAGGCATTACCTACGAGCAGTACTTC.

This rearrangement joins TRBV19 to TRBJ2-6; perhaps TRBD2 as D (6 bases). CDR3 length: 15 residues. V lost 6 bases, J lost 4 bases, and 13 bases lay in between. The germline CDR1 and CDR2 sequences are LNHDA and SQIVND (reference sequence). CDR3: CASSTSGAGANVLTF. The CDR3 DNA is TGTGCCAGTAGCACATCGGGAGCCGGGGCCAACGTCCTGACTTTC.

The V and J genes are TRBV5-4 and TRBJ2-7; either TRBD1 or TRBD2 may fit D (6 bases each). Trimming pared 4 bases from V and 3 bases from J, leaving 17 bases between. This CDR3 region has 15 residues. Germline V CDR1 and CDR2: SGHNT, YYREEE (reference sequence). The CDR3 nucleotides read TGTGCCAGCAGCGGGTCCGGGGGCGCAGGCTACGAGCAGTACTTC. Amino acids: CASSGSGGAGYEQYF.

The J gene is TRBJ2-1, the V gene TRBV4-3, with D perhaps given as TRBD1 or TRBD2 (6 bases each). Deletions cut 4 bases from V and 5 bases from J, with 15 bases between. The CDR3 has 15 amino acids. CDR1 is LGHNA, CDR2 YSLEER, per germline. CDR3 DNA: TGCGCCAGCAGCCTCGCGGGACACAGAGACAATGAGCAGTTCTTC. Translating it yields CASSLAGHRDNEQFF.

V and J are TRBV9 and TRBJ2-3; 9 bases align to TRBD1. Trimming took 2 bases from V and 7 from J; bases not matched to a gene: 5. CDR1 is SGDLS, CDR2 YYNGEE, per germline. This CDR3 has 14 residues. The CDR3 is CASSVGTGPYTQYF. Written as DNA, the CDR3 is TGTGCCAGCAGCGTTGGGACAGGGCCATATACGCAGTATTTT.

CDR3 region: CASTPGQGTYEQYF. The CDR3 DNA sequence: TGTGCCAGCACGCCGGGACAGGGAACCTACGAGCAGTACTTC. V gene TRBV7-9 combines with J gene TRBJ2-7; 9 bases are a match to TRBD1. The CDR3 runs to 14 residues. V was pared by 7 bases and J by 2 bases, with 6 bases of the junction left unmatched. The germline V gene has CDR1 SEHNR and CDR2 FQNEAQ (reference sequence). Full variable domain (outside the CDR3, taken from reference TRBV7-9 and TRBJ2-7): DTGVSQNPRHKITKRGQNVTFRCDPISEHNRLYWYRQTLGQGPEFLTYFQNEAQLEKSRLLSDRFSAERPKGSFSTLEIQRTEQGDSAMYLCASTPGQGTYEQYFGPGTRLTVT.

The rearrangement joins TRBV9 to TRBJ1-2, with 8 bases lining up with TRBD1. The junction had 13 bases not matched to a gene; V was cut back by 4 bases and J by 5 bases. The CDR3 contains 16 residues. The germline V gene encodes CDR1 SGDLS and CDR2 YYNGEE. CDR3 residues: CASSLGTGYQLYGYTF. CDR3 nucleotide sequence: TGTGCCAGCAGCCTCGGGACAGGTTATCAACTATATGGCTACACCTTC.

The rearrangement links TRBV6-5 to TRBJ2-7; no clear D. Trimming shortened V by 0 bases and J by 1 base, and 10 bases separated the two germline ends. The CDR3 contains 15 residues. In germline, CDR1 is MNHEY, CDR2 SVGAGI. CDR3 nucleotides: TGTGCCAGCAGTTACTCGACTCCTTTATCCTACGAGCAGTACTTC. Amino acids: CASSYSTPLSYEQYF.

The chain carries TRBV7-9 and TRBJ1-5; TRBD1 might be the D (5 bases). The CDR3 is made up of 16 amino acids. Trimming left V 5 bases short and J 4 bases short, with 18 bases between. Per germline, CDR1 SEHNR and CDR2 FQNEAQ (reference sequence). The CDR3 spells CASSRADTRGNQPQHF. In nucleotides, the CDR3 is TGTGCCAGCAGCCGCGCGGACACCCGGGGGAATCAGCCCCAGCATTTT. The full variable domain, completed using reference TRBV7-9 and TRBJ1-5, is DTGVSQNPRHKITKRGQNVTFRCDPISEHNRLYWYRQTLGQGPEFLTYFQNEAQLEKSRLLSDRFSAERPKGSFSTLEIQRTEQGDSAMYLCASSRADTRGNQPQHFGDGTRLSIL.

This chain connects TRBV5-4 to TRBJ2-7; D is ambiguous. Germline assignment: CDR1 SGHNT and CDR2 YYREEE (reference sequence). The CDR3 is 14 amino acids. V lost 4 bases and J lost 7, with 18 bases in between. The CDR3 spells CASSPPGRSWEQYF. The CDR3 coding sequence is TGTGCCAGCAGCCCCCCCGGCAGGTCGTGGGAGCAGTACTTC.

The genes are TRBV5-6 and TRBJ1-1; 10 bases are a match to TRBD1. CDR3 length equals 15 residues. Losses at the gene ends were 0 bases for V and 11 bases for J; bases not matched to a gene: 10. The germline V gene has CDR1 SGHDT and CDR2 YYEEEE. Here the CDR3 reads CASSLAGTGVSRAFF. The CDR3 DNA is TGTGCCAGCAGCTTGGCCGGGACAGGGGTATCGCGGGCTTTCTTT.

The chain employs TRBV3-1 (or the pseudogene TRBV3-2) and TRBJ1-2; D may be TRBD1 (5 bases). CDR1 and CDR2 from the germline V gene are LGHDT and YNNKEL (reference sequence). This CDR3 spans 14 amino acids. Trimming pared 1 base from V and 4 bases from J, leaving 10 bases between. Written as DNA, the CDR3 is TGTGCCAGCAGCCAAGCCGAAGGGGCCTATGGCTACACCTTC. Protein sequence: CASSQAEGAYGYTF.